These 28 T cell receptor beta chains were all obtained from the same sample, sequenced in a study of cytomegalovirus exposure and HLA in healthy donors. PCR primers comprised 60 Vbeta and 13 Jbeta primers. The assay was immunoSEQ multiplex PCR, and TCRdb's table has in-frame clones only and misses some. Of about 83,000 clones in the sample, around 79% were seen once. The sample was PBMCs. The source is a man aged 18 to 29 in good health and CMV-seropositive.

The CDR3 loop reads CASSQVRGRDNEKLFF. The CDR3 DNA reads TGCGCCAGCAGCCAAGTAAGGGGGCGCGATAATGAAAAACTGTTTTTT. The chain recombines TRBV4-1 with TRBJ1-4; 7 positions agree with TRBD1. Per germline, CDR1 MGHRA and CDR2 YSYEKL. This CDR3 comprises 16 residues. V trimming: 1 base; J trimming: 4 bases; junction bases outside the gene matches: 6.

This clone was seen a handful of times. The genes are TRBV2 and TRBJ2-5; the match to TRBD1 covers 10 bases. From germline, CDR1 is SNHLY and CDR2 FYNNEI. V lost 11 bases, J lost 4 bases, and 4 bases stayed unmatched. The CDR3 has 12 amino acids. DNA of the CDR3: TGTGCCGGACGGGACAGGGGAGAGACCCAGTACTTC. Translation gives CAGRDRGETQYF.

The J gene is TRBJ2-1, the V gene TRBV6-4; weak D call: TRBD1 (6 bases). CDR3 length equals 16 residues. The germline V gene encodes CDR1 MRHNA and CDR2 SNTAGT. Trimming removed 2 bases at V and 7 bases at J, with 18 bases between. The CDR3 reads CASSDPFRDNKNEQFF. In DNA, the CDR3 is TGTGCCAGCAGTGACCCCTTCAGGGACAACAAAAATGAGCAGTTCTTC.

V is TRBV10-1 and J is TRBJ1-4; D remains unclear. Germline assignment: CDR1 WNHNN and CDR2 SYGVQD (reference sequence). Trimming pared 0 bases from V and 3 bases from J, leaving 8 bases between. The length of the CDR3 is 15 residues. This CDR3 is CASSESTGSNEKLFF. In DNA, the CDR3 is TGCGCCAGCAGTGAGTCGACGGGGTCTAATGAAAAACTGTTTTTT.

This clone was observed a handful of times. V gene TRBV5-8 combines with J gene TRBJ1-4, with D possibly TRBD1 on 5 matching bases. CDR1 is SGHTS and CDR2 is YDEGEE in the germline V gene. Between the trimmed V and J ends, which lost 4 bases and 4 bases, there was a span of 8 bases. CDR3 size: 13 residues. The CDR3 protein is CASSPTDNEKLFF. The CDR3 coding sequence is TGTGCCAGCAGCCCGACAGATAATGAAAAACTGTTTTTT.

CDR3 nucleotides: TGTGCCAGCCTTGAGGGGGCCGAAGAAGCTTTCTTT. Its translation: CASLEGAEEAFF. The V gene is TRBV2, the J gene TRBJ1-1; 7 bases are shared with TRBD1. Germline CDR1 and CDR2: SNHLY and FYNNEI. V lost 8 bases and J lost 8; bases outside the gene matches: 8. The CDR3 extends over 12 amino acids.

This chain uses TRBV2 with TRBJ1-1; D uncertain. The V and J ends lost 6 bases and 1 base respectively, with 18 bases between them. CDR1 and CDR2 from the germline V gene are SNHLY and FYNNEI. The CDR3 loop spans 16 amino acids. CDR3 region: CASSPMVGRRNTEAFF. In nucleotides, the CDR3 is TGTGCCAGCAGCCCGATGGTAGGGAGAAGGAACACTGAAGCTTTCTTT.

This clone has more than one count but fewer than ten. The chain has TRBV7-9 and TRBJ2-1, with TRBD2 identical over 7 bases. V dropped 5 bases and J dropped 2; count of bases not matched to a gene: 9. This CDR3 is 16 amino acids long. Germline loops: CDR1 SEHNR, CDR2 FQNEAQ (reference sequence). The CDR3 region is CASSPPALAAYNEQFF. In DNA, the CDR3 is TGTGCCAGCAGCCCCCCCGCGCTAGCGGCCTACAATGAGCAGTTCTTC.

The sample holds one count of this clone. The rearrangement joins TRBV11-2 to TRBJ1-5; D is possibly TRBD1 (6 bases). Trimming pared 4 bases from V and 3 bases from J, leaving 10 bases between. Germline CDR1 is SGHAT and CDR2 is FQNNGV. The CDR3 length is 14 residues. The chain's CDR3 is CASSSGTNNQPQHF. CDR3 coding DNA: TGTGCCAGCAGCTCCGGGACAAACAATCAGCCCCAGCATTTT.

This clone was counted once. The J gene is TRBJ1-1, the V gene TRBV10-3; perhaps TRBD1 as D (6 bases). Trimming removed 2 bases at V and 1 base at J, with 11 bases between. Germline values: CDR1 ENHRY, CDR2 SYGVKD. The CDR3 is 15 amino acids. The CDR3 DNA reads TGTGCCATCAGTGAGCTGGGACACAGGAACACTGAAGCTTTCTTT. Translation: CAISELGHRNTEAFF.

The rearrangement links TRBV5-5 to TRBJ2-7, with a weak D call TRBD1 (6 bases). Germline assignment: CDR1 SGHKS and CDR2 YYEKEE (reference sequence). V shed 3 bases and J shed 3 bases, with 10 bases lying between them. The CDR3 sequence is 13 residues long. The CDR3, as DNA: TGTGCCAGCAGCTCCTGGGACATCTACGAGCAGTACTTC. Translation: CASSSWDIYEQYF. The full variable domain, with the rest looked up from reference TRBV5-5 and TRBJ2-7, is DAGVTQSPTHLIKTRGQQVTLRCSPISGHKSVSWYQQVLGQGPQFIFQYYEKEERGRGNFPDRFSARQFPNYSSELNVNALLLGDSALYLCASSSWDIYEQYFGPGTRLTVT.

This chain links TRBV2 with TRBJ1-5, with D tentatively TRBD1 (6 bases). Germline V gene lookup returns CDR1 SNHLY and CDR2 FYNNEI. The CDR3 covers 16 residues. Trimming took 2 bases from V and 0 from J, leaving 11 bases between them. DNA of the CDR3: TGTGCCAGCAGTGAAAGCGGGACACGTAGCAATCAGCCCCAGCATTTT. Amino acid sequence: CASSESGTRSNQPQHF.

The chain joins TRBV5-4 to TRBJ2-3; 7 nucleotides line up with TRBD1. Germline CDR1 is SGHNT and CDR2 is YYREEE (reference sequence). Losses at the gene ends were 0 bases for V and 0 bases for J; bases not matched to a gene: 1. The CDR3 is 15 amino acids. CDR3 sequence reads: CASSLEQGSTDTQYF. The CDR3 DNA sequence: TGTGCCAGCAGCTTGGAACAGGGGAGCACAGATACGCAGTATTTT.

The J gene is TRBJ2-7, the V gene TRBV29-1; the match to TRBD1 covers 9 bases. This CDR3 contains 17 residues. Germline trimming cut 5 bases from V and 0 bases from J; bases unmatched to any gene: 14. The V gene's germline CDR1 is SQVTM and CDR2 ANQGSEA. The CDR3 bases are TGCAGCGTTCTACTTTGGTACGGGACAGGGACCTCCTACGAGCAGTACTTC. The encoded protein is CSVLLWYGTGTSYEQYF.

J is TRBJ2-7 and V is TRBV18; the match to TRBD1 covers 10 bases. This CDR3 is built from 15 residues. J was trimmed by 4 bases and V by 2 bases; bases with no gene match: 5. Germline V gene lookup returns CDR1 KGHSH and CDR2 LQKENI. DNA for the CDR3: TGTGCCAGCTCACCAGGACAGGGGGATAGGTACGAGCAGTACTTC. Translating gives CASSPGQGDRYEQYF.

The CDR3 coding sequence is TGTGCCAGCAGTGAAGAGGTAGCGGGAGTATGGAATGAGCAGTTCTTC. It encodes CASSEEVAGVWNEQFF. The chain carries TRBV6-1 and TRBJ2-1; 9 bases agree with TRBD2. The CDR3 contains 16 residues. Per the germline V gene, CDR1 is MNHNS and CDR2 is SASEGT. V lost 1 base and J lost 7; bases outside the gene matches: 8.

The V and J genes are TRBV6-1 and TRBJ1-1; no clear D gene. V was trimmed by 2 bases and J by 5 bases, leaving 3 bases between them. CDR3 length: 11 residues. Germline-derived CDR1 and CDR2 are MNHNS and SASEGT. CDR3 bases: TGTGCCAGCAGTGAATATACTGAAGCTTTCTTT. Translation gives CASSEYTEAFF.

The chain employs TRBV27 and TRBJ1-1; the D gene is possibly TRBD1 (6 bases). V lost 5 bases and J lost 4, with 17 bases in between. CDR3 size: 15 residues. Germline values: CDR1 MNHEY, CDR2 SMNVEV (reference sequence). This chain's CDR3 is CASSRTTGIGTEAFF. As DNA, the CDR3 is TGTGCCAGCAGTCGCACTACAGGGATTGGCACTGAAGCTTTCTTT.

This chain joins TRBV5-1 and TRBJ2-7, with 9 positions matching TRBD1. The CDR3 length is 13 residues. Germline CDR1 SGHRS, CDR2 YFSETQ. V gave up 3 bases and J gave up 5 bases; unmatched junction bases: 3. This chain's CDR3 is CASSWTGANEQYF. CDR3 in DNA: TGCGCCAGCAGCTGGACAGGGGCTAACGAGCAGTACTTC.

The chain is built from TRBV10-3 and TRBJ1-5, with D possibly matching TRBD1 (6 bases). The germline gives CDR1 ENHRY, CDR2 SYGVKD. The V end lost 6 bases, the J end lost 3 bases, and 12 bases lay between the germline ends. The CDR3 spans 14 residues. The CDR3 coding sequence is TGTGCCATCAGCGCACAGGGATCCAATCAGCCCCAGCATTTT. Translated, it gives CAISAQGSNQPQHF.

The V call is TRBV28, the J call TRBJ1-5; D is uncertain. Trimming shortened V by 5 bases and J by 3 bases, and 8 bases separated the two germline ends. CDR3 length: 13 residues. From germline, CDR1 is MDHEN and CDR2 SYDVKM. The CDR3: CASSGGNNQPQHF. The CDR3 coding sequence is TGTGCCAGCAGTGGAGGGAACAATCAGCCCCAGCATTTT. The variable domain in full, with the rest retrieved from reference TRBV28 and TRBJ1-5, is DVKVTQSSRYLVKRTGEKVFLECVQDMDHENMFWYRQDPGLGLRLIYFSYDVKMKEKGDIPEGYSVSREKKERFSLILESASTNQTSMYLCASSGGNNQPQHFGDGTRLSIL.

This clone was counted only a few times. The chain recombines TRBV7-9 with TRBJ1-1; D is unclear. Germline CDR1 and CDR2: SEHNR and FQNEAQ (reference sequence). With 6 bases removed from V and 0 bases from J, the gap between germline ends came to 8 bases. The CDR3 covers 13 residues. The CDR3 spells CASRGAMNTEAFF. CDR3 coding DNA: TGTGCCAGCAGAGGAGCCATGAACACTGAAGCTTTCTTT.

CDR3 DNA sequence: TGTGCCAGCAGTTCCCCCCGGCAGGGGGCCCATCAGCCCCAGCATTTT. This translates into CASSSPRQGAHQPQHF. This chain connects TRBV6-6 to TRBJ1-5; 8 positions match TRBD1. This CDR3 contains 16 residues. V lost 4 bases, J lost 5 bases, and 10 bases stayed unmatched. Germline V gene sequence: CDR1 MNHNY, CDR2 SVGAGI (reference sequence).

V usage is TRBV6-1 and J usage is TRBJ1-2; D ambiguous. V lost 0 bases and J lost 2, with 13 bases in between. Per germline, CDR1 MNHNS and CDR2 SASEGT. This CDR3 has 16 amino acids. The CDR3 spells CASSEAGDKPNYGYTF. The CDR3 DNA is TGTGCCAGCAGTGAAGCGGGAGACAAGCCCAACTATGGCTACACCTTC.

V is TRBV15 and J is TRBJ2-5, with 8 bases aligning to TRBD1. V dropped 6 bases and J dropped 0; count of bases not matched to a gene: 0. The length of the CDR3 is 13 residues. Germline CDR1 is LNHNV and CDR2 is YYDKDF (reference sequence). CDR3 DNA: TGTGCCACCAGGGACAGGGACCAAGAGACCCAGTACTTC. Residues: CATRDRDQETQYF.

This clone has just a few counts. The CDR3 bases are TGTGCCAGCAGTTTAATCCTAGCGGGGACCTACGAGCAGTACTTC. Translating it yields CASSLILAGTYEQYF. The chain joins TRBV28 to TRBJ2-7; 9 positions match TRBD2. Trimming took 2 bases from V and 2 from J; bases not matched to a gene: 4. Per germline, CDR1 MDHEN and CDR2 SYDVKM. The CDR3 spans 15 residues.

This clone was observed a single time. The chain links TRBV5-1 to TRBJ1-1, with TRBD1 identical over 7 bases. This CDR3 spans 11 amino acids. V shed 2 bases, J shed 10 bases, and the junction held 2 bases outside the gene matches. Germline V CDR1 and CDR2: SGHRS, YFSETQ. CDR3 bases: TGCGCCAGCAGCTTACAGGGGAGAGCTTTCTTT. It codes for CASSLQGRAFF.

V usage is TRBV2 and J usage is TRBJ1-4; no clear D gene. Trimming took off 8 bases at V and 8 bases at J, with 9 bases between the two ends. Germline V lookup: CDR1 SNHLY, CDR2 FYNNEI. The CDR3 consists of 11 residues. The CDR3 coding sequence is TGTGCCAGCGCAACTGAGGAAAAACTGTTTTTT. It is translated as CASATEEKLFF.